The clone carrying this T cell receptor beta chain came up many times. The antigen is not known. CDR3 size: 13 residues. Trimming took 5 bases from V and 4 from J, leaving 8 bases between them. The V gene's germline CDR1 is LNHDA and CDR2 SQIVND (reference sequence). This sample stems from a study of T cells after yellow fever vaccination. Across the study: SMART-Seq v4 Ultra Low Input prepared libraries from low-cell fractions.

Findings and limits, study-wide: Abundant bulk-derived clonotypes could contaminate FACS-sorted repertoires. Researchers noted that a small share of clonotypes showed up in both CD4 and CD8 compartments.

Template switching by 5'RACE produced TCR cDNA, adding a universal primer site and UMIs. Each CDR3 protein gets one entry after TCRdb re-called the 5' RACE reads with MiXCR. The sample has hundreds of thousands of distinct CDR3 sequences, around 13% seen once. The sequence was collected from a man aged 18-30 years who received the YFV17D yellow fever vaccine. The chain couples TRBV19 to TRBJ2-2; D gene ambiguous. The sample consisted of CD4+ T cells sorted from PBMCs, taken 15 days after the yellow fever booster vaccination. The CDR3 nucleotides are TGTGCCAGTAGTGATCATTTCACCGGGGAGCTGTTTTTT. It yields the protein CASSDHFTGELFF.